This entry lists 15 T cell receptor beta chains sequenced from one sample in a study of shared clonotypes between healthy human individuals. This table comes from immunoSEQ multiplex PCR, and its TCRdb copy is limited to in-frame clones, with some not included. In the table there are some 2,000,000 clones, 85% to 95% of which are singletons. Terminally differentiated effector memory CD45RA+ cells were excluded by CCR7 positive selection of CD45RO-negative cells. Specimen: naive CD8+ T cells sorted from blood. These receptors all come from a man aged 18 to 29 in good health.

This clone was observed a single time. J is TRBJ2-7 and V is TRBV6-5; 8 positions match TRBD2. Germline values: CDR1 MNHEY, CDR2 SVGAGI. This CDR3 spans 15 amino acids. V shed 0 bases, J shed 4 bases, and the junction held 5 bases outside the gene matches. The CDR3 coding sequence is TGTGCCAGCAGTTACTCAAGCGGGGGCAGGTACGAGCAGTACTTC. As protein: CASSYSSGGRYEQYF.

In this sample, this clone turned up once. J is TRBJ2-7 and V is TRBV5-6; D could derive from TRBD1 or TRBD2 (5 bases each). In germline, CDR1 is SGHDT, CDR2 YYEEEE. This CDR3 spans 12 amino acids. The V end lost 3 bases, the J end lost 7 bases, and 11 bases lay between the germline ends. DNA for the CDR3: TGTGCCAGCAGCTCCGGGACGGGGGAGCAGTACTTC. Translated: CASSSGTGEQYF.

This clone was observed once. CDR3 residues: CASSYPQGLEQYF. The DNA for the CDR3 is TGTGCCAGCAGTTATCCGCAGGGTCTCGAGCAGTACTTC. The chain uses TRBV6-6 and TRBJ2-7; a possible D gene is TRBD1 (5 bases). There are 13 residues in the CDR3. V was trimmed by 3 bases and J by 6 bases, leaving 12 bases between them. Germline lookup yields CDR1 MNHNY and CDR2 SVGAGI (reference sequence).

The chain joins TRBV5-6 to TRBJ1-5, with D perhaps TRBD1 (6 bases). Germline values: CDR1 SGHDT, CDR2 YYEEEE. The CDR3 loop spans 13 amino acids. The V end was cut by 4 bases, the J end by 7 bases, with 12 bases between. CDR3 DNA sequence: TGTGCCAGCAGCCCTGGGGGGGCCCAGCCCCAGCATTTT. Translation gives CASSPGGAQPQHF.

The chain links TRBV19 to TRBJ2-7, with 10 bases matching TRBD1. CDR3 length equals 15 residues. The germline CDR1 and CDR2 sequences are LNHDA and SQIVND (reference sequence). The trim removed 6 bases at V and 4 bases at J, leaving 9 bases unmatched. The CDR3 DNA is TGTGCCAGTAGGCCCATCGGACAGGGGGGGTACGAGCAGTACTTC. It specifies CASRPIGQGGYEQYF.

In this sample, this clone turned up once. The J gene is TRBJ2-7, the V gene TRBV5-4; D is undetermined. This CDR3 has 14 residues. Germline V CDR1 and CDR2: SGHNT, YYREEE (reference sequence). Trimming shortened V by 4 bases and J by 0 bases, and 11 bases separated the two germline ends. CDR3 nucleotides: TGTGCCAGCAGCCATGGGTGGAGCTCCTACGAGCAGTACTTC. As protein: CASSHGWSSYEQYF.

V usage is TRBV30 and J usage is TRBJ1-6; the D gene is possibly TRBD1 (6 bases). The germline CDR1 and CDR2 sequences are GTSNPN and SVGIG (reference sequence). V lost 2 bases and J lost 8, with 16 bases in between. The CDR3 runs 15 residues. CDR3 in DNA: TGTGCCTGGAGTCAAAGGCCCAGGGGATATTCACCCCTCCACTTT. It specifies CAWSQRPRGYSPLHF.

As to this clone: A read error may produce the germline difference seen at one junction end. The chain uses TRBV7-7 and TRBJ2-5, with 13 positions matching TRBD2. Germline V gene sequence: CDR1 SSHAT, CDR2 FNYEAQ (reference sequence). The CDR3 runs 16 residues. The CDR3 bases are TGTGCTAGCAGCCGTCTTACTAGCGGGAGGGAAGAGACCCAGTACTTC. Translating gives CASSRLTSGREETQYF.

Only one count was recorded for this clone. The genes are TRBV6-6 and TRBJ2-5; 9 positions agree with TRBD1. After removal of 5 bases from V and 3 bases from J, the junction contained 7 bases not matched to a gene. Per germline, CDR1 MNHNY and CDR2 SVGAGI (reference sequence). There are 15 residues in the CDR3. The CDR3 bases are TGTGCCAGCAGTCCGGGACAGGGAATGGAAGAGACCCAGTACTTC. This translates into CASSPGQGMEETQYF.

V and J are TRBV9 and TRBJ2-3; possible D gene TRBD2, 5 bases. The CDR3 has 15 residues. The V end was cut by 0 bases, the J end by 4 bases, with 12 bases between. CDR1 is SGDLS, CDR2 YYNGEE, per germline. CDR3: CASSVGLASPDTQYF. The CDR3 bases are TGTGCCAGCAGCGTAGGGCTAGCCTCCCCAGATACGCAGTATTTT.

To note about this clone: This same CDR3 is encoded by further DNA sequences in the sample. The V gene is TRBV4-1, the J gene TRBJ2-5; no reliable D call. Germline V CDR1 and CDR2: MGHRA, YSYEKL. The V end was cut by 2 bases, the J end by 5 bases, with 6 bases between. This CDR3 has 12 amino acids. The CDR3 here is CASSQSGETQYF. For the CDR3, the DNA is TGCGCCAGCAGCCAATCCGGGGAGACCCAGTACTTC.

The chain couples TRBV4-1 to TRBJ1-5; D ambiguous. Germline assignment: CDR1 MGHRA and CDR2 YSYEKL. Trimming shortened V by 0 bases and J by 9 bases, and 9 bases separated the two germline ends. The CDR3 runs to 13 residues. The CDR3 reads CASSQERGPPQHF. CDR3 coding DNA: TGCGCCAGCAGCCAAGAGCGCGGGCCGCCCCAGCATTTT.

This chain uses TRBV30 with TRBJ2-1, with 12 positions matching TRBD2. V gave up 4 bases and J gave up 7 bases; unmatched junction bases: 5. CDR1 is GTSNPN, CDR2 SVGIG, per germline (reference sequence). The CDR3 covers 14 residues. The CDR3 loop is CAWTSGGANNEQFF. CDR3 DNA: TGTGCCTGGACTAGCGGGGGGGCTAATAATGAGCAGTTCTTC. The variable domain in full, with the rest retrieved from reference TRBV30 and TRBJ2-1, is SQTIHQWPATLVQPVGSPLSLECTVEGTSNPNLYWYRQAAGRGLQLLFYSVGIGQISSEVPQNLSASRPQDRQFILSSKKLLLSDSGFYLCAWTSGGANNEQFFGPGTRLTVL.

This clone was observed a handful of times. The V call is TRBV27, the J call TRBJ1-2, with TRBD1 matching over 7 bases. Germline-derived CDR1 and CDR2 are MNHEY and SMNVEV (reference sequence). CDR3 length equals 16 residues. Trimming at V came to 4 bases and at J to 0 bases, leaving 8 bases not matched to a gene. This CDR3 is CASSSSIGQANYGYTF. CDR3 nucleotides: TGTGCCAGCAGTTCCTCGATTGGACAGGCTAACTATGGCTACACCTTC.

The chain recombines TRBV6-1 with TRBJ2-3; D gene uncertain. Germline V gives CDR1 MNHNS, CDR2 SASEGT. The CDR3 totals 11 residues. V was shortened by 11 bases and J by 3 bases, with 9 bases between the two germline ends. DNA for the CDR3: TGTGCCGGAGCCTATACAGATACGCAGTATTTT. It codes for CAGAYTDTQYF.